The clone carrying this T cell receptor (beta chain) was observed a few times. The sample originates from a study of chronic HIV infection and antiretroviral therapy. TCRdb recomputed calls from the 5' RACE reads with MiXCR, one row per CDR3 protein. This sample yields tens of thousands of distinct CDR3 sequences, of which about 8.9% are seen a single time; roughly 2.8% belongs to the top ten. V gave up 3 bases and J gave up 0 bases; unmatched junction bases: 5. The germline CDR1 and CDR2 sequences are LNHNV and YYDKDF (reference sequence). The CDR3 sequence is 17 residues long. The V call is TRBV15, the J call TRBJ2-6; TRBD1 agrees at 7 bases. Sequencing was done on a sample of peripheral blood. The source of this sequence is an adult who had HIV and had not received antiretroviral therapy, or was an uninfected healthy control (not recorded which). This chain's CDR3 is CATSSRDSNSGANVLTF. Here the CDR3 DNA reads TGTGCCACCAGCAGCCGGGACAGTAACTCTGGGGCCAACGTCCTGACTTTC.